This TCR beta chain appears in the sequencing data of a study of blood T cell repertoires in COVID-19. Assay used: immunoSEQ multiplex PCR; TCRdb lists only in-frame clones, some missing. This sample has under 250,000 clones; about 90% occur once, and the top ten carry 3% to 3.5%. The germline V gene encodes CDR1 SGHRS and CDR2 YFSETQ. CDR3 length equals 17 residues. The V end lost 0 bases, the J end lost 0 bases, and 16 bases lay between the germline ends. The receptor was isolated from a man aged 18 to 29 with active or convalescent COVID-19. The specimen sequenced was peripheral blood. The chain recombines TRBV5-1 with TRBJ2-7, with D possibly matching TRBD1 (6 bases). The CDR3 region is CASSLVSGEISSYEQYF. Written as DNA, the CDR3 is TGCGCCAGCAGCTTGGTCTCAGGGGAGATCAGCTCCTACGAGCAGTACTTC.